The 23 T cell receptor beta chains below come from one sample, sequenced in a study of PD-L1 blockade in urothelial cancer. Repertoires were generated with immunoSEQ multiplex PCR, while TCRdb's copy carries only in-frame clones and drops some. The table shows just over 14,000 clones, with 88% occurring only once. The source was PBMCs, collected around atezolizumab (anti-PD-L1) treatment. The receptors stem from a man in his 70s with urothelial cancer.

This chain uses TRBV5-1 with TRBJ1-1; D call uncertain. Germline assignment: CDR1 SGHRS and CDR2 YFSETQ. Trimming took off 0 bases at V and 12 bases at J, with 18 bases between the two ends. The CDR3 is 14 residues long. CDR3 protein: CASSLAGVQFESFF. The DNA of the CDR3 is TGCGCCAGCAGCTTGGCCGGGGTCCAGTTCGAGTCTTTCTTT.

This chain uses TRBV27 with TRBJ2-7, with D possibly matching TRBD1 (5 bases). Germline-derived CDR1 and CDR2 are MNHEY and SMNVEV (reference sequence). The CDR3 is 13 residues long. V was pared by 8 bases and J by 0 bases, with 11 bases between. CDR3 in amino acids: CASGHEFSYEQYF. The CDR3 DNA is TGTGCCAGCGGACATGAGTTCTCCTACGAGCAGTACTTC.

J is TRBJ1-2 and V is TRBV19; 7 nucleotides line up with TRBD1. The CDR3 length is 13 residues. Per the germline V gene, CDR1 is LNHDA and CDR2 is SQIVND (reference sequence). V was clipped by 10 bases and J by 1 base; unmatched bases: 6. The CDR3 protein is CATRDSSNYGYTF. The CDR3 coding sequence is TGTGCCACTCGGGACAGTAGTAACTATGGCTACACCTTC. The whole variable domain, filled in from reference TRBV19 and TRBJ1-2, reads DGGITQSPKYLFRKEGQNVTLSCEQNLNHDAMYWYRQDPGQGLRLIYYSQIVNDFQKGDIAEGYSVSREKKESFPLTVTSAQKNPTAFYLCATRDSSNYGYTFGSGTRLTVV.

This chain joins TRBV2 and TRBJ2-1, with D possibly matching TRBD2 (7 bases). Per the germline V gene, CDR1 is SNHLY and CDR2 is FYNNEI. This CDR3 is 16 amino acids long. Deletions cut 3 bases from V and 1 base from J, with 13 bases between. The CDR3 here is CASSELRGGSYNEQFF. CDR3 DNA: TGTGCCAGCAGTGAGTTGAGGGGGGGATCCTACAATGAGCAGTTCTTC.

The chain joins TRBV10-3 to TRBJ1-1; 9 bases are shared with TRBD1. This CDR3 spans 12 amino acids. Germline V gene lookup returns CDR1 ENHRY and CDR2 SYGVKD. The V gene end was trimmed by 11 bases and the J gene end by 4 bases; junction bases not matched to a gene: 5. The CDR3 nucleotides are TGTGCCTCGGGACAGGGAGGCACTGAAGCTTTCTTT. As protein: CASGQGGTEAFF.

This clone has a single count. This chain links TRBV10-3 with TRBJ2-1; perhaps TRBD2 as D (7 bases). V shed 6 bases and J shed 8 bases, with 23 bases lying between them. Germline V gene lookup returns CDR1 ENHRY and CDR2 SYGVKD. CDR3 size: 16 residues. The CDR3 DNA is TGTGCCATCAGGAGGGGGTTGGGGGGGGCCACGGATGAGCAGTTCTTC. Protein product: CAIRRGLGGATDEQFF.

The DNA for the CDR3 is TGTGCCAGCAGTGACCGAGTCCGTTACAGCCACTCTGGGGCCAACGTCCTGACTTTC. It is translated as CASSDRVRYSHSGANVLTF. This chain uses TRBV6-4 with TRBJ2-6, with unresolved D. Trimming removed 2 bases at V and 0 bases at J, with 17 bases between. The CDR3 is 19 residues long. In germline, CDR1 is MRHNA, CDR2 SNTAGT.

This chain uses TRBV5-1 with TRBJ2-2; 8 bases fit TRBD1. CDR1 and CDR2 (germline): SGHRS, YFSETQ. This CDR3 has 15 amino acids. J gave up 3 bases and V 4 bases, and 5 bases lay outside the gene matches. The CDR3 sequence: CASSGGTGDTGELFF. For the CDR3, the DNA is TGCGCCAGCAGCGGAGGGACAGGAGACACCGGGGAGCTGTTTTTT. Combining the CDR3 with reference TRBV5-1 and TRBJ2-2 gives the whole variable domain KAGVTQTPRYLIKTRGQQVTLSCSPISGHRSVSWYQQTPGQGLQFLFEYFSETQRNKGNFPGRFSGRQFSNSRSEMNVSTLELGDSALYLCASSGGTGDTGELFFGEGSRLTVL.

The rearrangement joins TRBV5-1 to TRBJ1-1; TRBD1 agrees at 7 bases. The CDR3 is 14 residues long. CDR1 and CDR2 (germline): SGHRS, YFSETQ. The V segment lost 0 bases and the J segment 1 base; nucleotides outside the gene matches: 0. The DNA of the CDR3 is TGCGCCAGCAGCTTGGGGGACAGGAACACTGAAGCTTTCTTT. Translation: CASSLGDRNTEAFF.

This rearrangement joins TRBV19 to TRBJ2-3, with D possibly TRBD2 on 6 matching bases. CDR1 and CDR2 from the germline V gene are LNHDA and SQIVND (reference sequence). Trimming shortened V by 10 bases and J by 2 bases, and 16 bases separated the two germline ends. This CDR3 is 14 amino acids long. The CDR3 protein is CATKPEGTTDTQYF. DNA for the CDR3: TGTGCCACCAAACCGGAGGGGACCACAGATACGCAGTATTTT.

The genes are TRBV7-9 and TRBJ2-1, with 8 positions matching TRBD2. The V segment lost 5 bases and the J segment 6 bases; nucleotides outside the gene matches: 6. CDR1 and CDR2 from the germline V gene are SEHNR and FQNEAQ (reference sequence). This CDR3 has 14 residues. CDR3 DNA sequence: TGTGCCAGCAGCCTGGTGGCGGGGGGCAATGAGCAGTTCTTC. This gives the protein CASSLVAGGNEQFF. The full variable domain, its missing parts supplied by reference TRBV7-9 and TRBJ2-1, is DTGVSQNPRHKITKRGQNVTFRCDPISEHNRLYWYRQTLGQGPEFLTYFQNEAQLEKSRLLSDRFSAERPKGSFSTLEIQRTEQGDSAMYLCASSLVAGGNEQFFGPGTRLTVL.

This chain uses TRBV6-5 with TRBJ1-1; D not resolved. With 1 base removed from V and 5 bases from J, the gap between germline ends came to 14 bases. The CDR3 is 15 residues long. Germline loops: CDR1 MNHEY, CDR2 SVGAGI. CDR3 nucleotide sequence: TGTGCCAGCAGTTACTTTTCAGGATTAGATACTGAAGCTTTCTTT. Protein product: CASSYFSGLDTEAFF.

The V and J genes are TRBV19 and TRBJ1-2, with TRBD1 identical over 11 bases. This CDR3 has 15 amino acids. Germline values: CDR1 LNHDA, CDR2 SQIVND (reference sequence). J lost 4 bases, V lost 5 bases, and 6 bases had no gene match. This CDR3 is CASSRTGGSFYGYTF. CDR3 sequence (DNA): TGTGCCAGTAGTCGGACAGGGGGCTCTTTCTATGGCTACACCTTC.

In DNA form, the CDR3 reads TGTGCCAGCTCACCGATAGAGTCTCCAGGCGGGGGTGAAGCTTTCTTT. Translated: CASSPIESPGGGEAFF. The chain uses TRBV18 and TRBJ1-1, with D possibly matching TRBD1 (5 bases). The CDR3 has 16 amino acids. The V gene's germline CDR1 is KGHSH and CDR2 LQKENI. V lost 3 bases and J 7 bases, leaving 21 bases between the germline ends.

The chain links TRBV10-2 to TRBJ1-2; D is possibly TRBD1 (5 bases). CDR1 and CDR2 from the germline V gene are WSHSY and SAAADI. The V and J ends lost 8 bases and 4 bases respectively, with 11 bases between them. The CDR3 length is 12 residues. The CDR3 region has the DNA TGCGCCAGCGGTCCAGGGTTCTATGGCTACACCTTC. The encoded protein is CASGPGFYGYTF.

This clone was found a few times. This chain links TRBV4-1 with TRBJ2-7, with a possible D match to TRBD1 (6 bases). Trimming stripped 3 bases from V and 0 bases from J, with 18 bases between. The CDR3 is 17 residues long. From germline, CDR1 is MGHRA and CDR2 YSYEKL. CDR3 residues: CASSQTPGVSPSYEQYF. The CDR3 DNA reads as TGCGCCAGCAGCCAGACCCCAGGGGTTTCCCCCTCCTACGAGCAGTACTTC.

J is TRBJ2-3 and V is TRBV5-1; D remains unclear. The CDR3 runs 12 residues. V was trimmed by 1 base and J by 3 bases, leaving 3 bases between them. Germline V gives CDR1 SGHRS, CDR2 YFSETQ. The CDR3 DNA reads TGCGCCAGCAGCTTGTCGACAGATACGCAGTATTTT. Encoded protein: CASSLSTDTQYF.

The chain employs TRBV27 and TRBJ1-2, with 9 positions matching TRBD1. This CDR3 spans 14 amino acids. Germline trimming cut 6 bases from V and 2 bases from J; bases unmatched to any gene: 4. Germline CDR1 is MNHEY and CDR2 is SMNVEV (reference sequence). The CDR3 DNA follows: TGTGCCAGCAGGCGGACAGGGGCAAACTATGGCTACACCTTC. This sequence encodes CASRRTGANYGYTF.

The genes are TRBV29-1 and TRBJ2-3, with 10 bases fitting TRBD1. This CDR3 has 14 residues. Per germline, CDR1 SQVTM and CDR2 ANQGSEA. Trimming took 4 bases from V and 6 from J; bases not matched to a gene: 7. In DNA form, the CDR3 reads TGCAGCGTTGCTCCGGGACAGGGGACGGATACGCAGTATTTT. It specifies CSVAPGQGTDTQYF.

The chain joins TRBV27 to TRBJ1-1; no clear D. This CDR3 is built from 14 residues. Germline loops: CDR1 MNHEY, CDR2 SMNVEV (reference sequence). Trimming removed 4 bases at V and 4 bases at J, with 13 bases between. Here the CDR3 DNA reads TGTGCCAGCAGTTCCTCGGGTGGAGGCACTGAAGCTTTCTTT. This sequence encodes CASSSSGGGTEAFF.

The gene calls are TRBV27 and TRBJ2-7; tentatively, D is TRBD2 (7 bases). Trimming cost V 5 bases and J 6 bases, with 20 bases left between them. Germline V gene sequence: CDR1 MNHEY, CDR2 SMNVEV (reference sequence). The CDR3 totals 15 residues. The chain's CDR3 is CASSTPSRGAGEQYF. CDR3 DNA: TGTGCCAGCAGTACCCCTTCTCGGGGGGCCGGCGAGCAGTACTTC.

The CDR3 spells CASSPRTGGGEKLFF. CDR3 DNA sequence: TGCGCCAGCAGCCCCAGGACAGGGGGCGGTGAAAAACTGTTTTTT. The chain combines TRBV5-1 with TRBJ1-4, with 11 bases aligning to TRBD1. Germline loops: CDR1 SGHRS, CDR2 YFSETQ. The J segment lost 7 bases and the V segment lost 4 bases, leaving 6 bases of the junction unmatched. The CDR3 contains 15 residues.

The chain joins TRBV6-1 to TRBJ2-7; tentatively, D is TRBD1 (6 bases). Trimming removed 2 bases from V and 2 bases from J, with 13 bases in between. CDR3 length: 15 residues. Germline-derived CDR1 and CDR2 are MNHNS and SASEGT. CDR3 DNA: TGTGCCAGCAGTGAATTAGAGGGGGATACCTACGAGCAGTACTTC. It is translated as CASSELEGDTYEQYF.